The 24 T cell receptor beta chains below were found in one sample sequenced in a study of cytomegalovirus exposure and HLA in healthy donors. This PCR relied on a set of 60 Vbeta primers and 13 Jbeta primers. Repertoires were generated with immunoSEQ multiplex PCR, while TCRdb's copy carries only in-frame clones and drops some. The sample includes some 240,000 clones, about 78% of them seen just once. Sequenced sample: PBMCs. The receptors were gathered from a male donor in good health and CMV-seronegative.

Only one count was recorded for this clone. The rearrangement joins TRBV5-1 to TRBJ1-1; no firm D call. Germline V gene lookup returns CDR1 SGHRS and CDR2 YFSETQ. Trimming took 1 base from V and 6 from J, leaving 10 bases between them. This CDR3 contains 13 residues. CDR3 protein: CASSLIPRAEAFF. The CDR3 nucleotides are TGCGCCAGCAGCTTGATACCCCGAGCTGAAGCTTTCTTT.

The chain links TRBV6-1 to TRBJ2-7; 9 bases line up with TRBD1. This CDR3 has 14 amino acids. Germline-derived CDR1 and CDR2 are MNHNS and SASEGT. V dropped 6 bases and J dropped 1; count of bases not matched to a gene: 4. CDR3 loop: CASSPDRGSYEQYF. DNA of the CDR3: TGTGCCAGCAGCCCCGACAGGGGGTCCTACGAGCAGTACTTC.

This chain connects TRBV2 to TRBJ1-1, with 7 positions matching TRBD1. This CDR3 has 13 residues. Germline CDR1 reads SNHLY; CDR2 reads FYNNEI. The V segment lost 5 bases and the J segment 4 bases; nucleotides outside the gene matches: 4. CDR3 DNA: TGTGCCAGCAGTCCGACAGGGCCCACTGAAGCTTTCTTT. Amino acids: CASSPTGPTEAFF.

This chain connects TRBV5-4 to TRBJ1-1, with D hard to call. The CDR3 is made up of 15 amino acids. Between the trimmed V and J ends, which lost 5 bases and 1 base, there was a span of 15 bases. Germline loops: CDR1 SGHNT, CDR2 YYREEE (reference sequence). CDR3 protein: CASRTTSGTNTEAFF. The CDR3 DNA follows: TGTGCCAGCAGAACCACGTCAGGAACGAACACTGAAGCTTTCTTT. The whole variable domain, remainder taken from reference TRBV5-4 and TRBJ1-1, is ETGVTQSPTHLIKTRGQQVTLRCSSQSGHNTVSWYQQALGQGPQFIFQYYREEENGRGNFPPRFSGLQFPNYSSELNVNALELDDSALYLCASRTTSGTNTEAFFGQGTRLTVV.

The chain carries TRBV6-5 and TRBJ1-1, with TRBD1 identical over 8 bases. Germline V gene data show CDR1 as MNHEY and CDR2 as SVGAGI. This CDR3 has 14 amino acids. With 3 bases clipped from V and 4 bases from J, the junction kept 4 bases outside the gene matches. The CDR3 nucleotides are TGTGCCAGCAGTTATCAGGGGGCCGGCACTGAAGCTTTCTTT. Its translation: CASSYQGAGTEAFF.

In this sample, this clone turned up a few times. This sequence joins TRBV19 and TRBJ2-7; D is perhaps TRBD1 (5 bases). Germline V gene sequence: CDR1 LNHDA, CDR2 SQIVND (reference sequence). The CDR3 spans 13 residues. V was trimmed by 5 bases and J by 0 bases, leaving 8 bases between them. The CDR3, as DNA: TGTGCCAGTAGTCAGGGCTCCTCCTACGAGCAGTACTTC. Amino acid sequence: CASSQGSSYEQYF.

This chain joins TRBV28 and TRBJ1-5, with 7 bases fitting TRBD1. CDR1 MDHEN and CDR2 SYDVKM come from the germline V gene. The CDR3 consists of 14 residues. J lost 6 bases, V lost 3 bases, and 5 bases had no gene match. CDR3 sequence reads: CASSLKQGTQPQHF. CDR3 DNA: TGTGCCAGCAGTTTGAAACAGGGGACTCAGCCCCAGCATTTT.

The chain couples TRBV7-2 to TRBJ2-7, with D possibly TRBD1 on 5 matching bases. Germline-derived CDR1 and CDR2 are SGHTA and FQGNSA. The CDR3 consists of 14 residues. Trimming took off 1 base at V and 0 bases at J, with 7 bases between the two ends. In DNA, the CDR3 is TGTGCCAGCAGCTTAGTGACAGTCTCCTACGAGCAGTACTTC. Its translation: CASSLVTVSYEQYF.

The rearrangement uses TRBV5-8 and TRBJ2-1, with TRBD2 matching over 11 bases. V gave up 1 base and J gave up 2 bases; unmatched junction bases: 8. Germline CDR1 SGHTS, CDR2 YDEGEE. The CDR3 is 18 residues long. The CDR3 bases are TGTGCCAGCAGCTTGCGTCTAGCGGGAGGTGCGGCCTACAATGAGCAGTTCTTC. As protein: CASSLRLAGGAAYNEQFF.

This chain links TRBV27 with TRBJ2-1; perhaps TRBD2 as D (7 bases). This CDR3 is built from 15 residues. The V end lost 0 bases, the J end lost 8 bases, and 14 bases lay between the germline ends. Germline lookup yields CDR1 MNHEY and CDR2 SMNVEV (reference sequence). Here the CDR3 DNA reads TGTGCCAGCAGTTTATCCTGGGGGGGGCGGGATGAGCAGTTCTTC. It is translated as CASSLSWGGRDEQFF.

The CDR3 here is CASSTGAKETQYF. Here the CDR3 DNA reads TGTGCCAGCAGTACCGGTGCCAAAGAGACCCAGTACTTC. The rearrangement uses TRBV6-6 and TRBJ2-5; D unclear. The V gene lost 5 bases and the J gene lost 3 bases, with 10 bases spanning the gap. Germline-derived CDR1 and CDR2 are MNHNY and SVGAGI (reference sequence). CDR3 size: 13 residues.

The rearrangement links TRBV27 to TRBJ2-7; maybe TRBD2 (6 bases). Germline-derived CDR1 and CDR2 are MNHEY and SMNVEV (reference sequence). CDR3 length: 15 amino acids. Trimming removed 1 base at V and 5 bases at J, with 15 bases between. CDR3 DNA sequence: TGTGCCAGCAGTTTATGGGCGGGGCCCAATGACGAGCAGTACTTC. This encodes CASSLWAGPNDEQYF.

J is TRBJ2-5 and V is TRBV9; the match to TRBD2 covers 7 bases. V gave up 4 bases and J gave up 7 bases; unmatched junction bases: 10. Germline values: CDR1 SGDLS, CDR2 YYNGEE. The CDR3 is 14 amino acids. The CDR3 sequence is CASSRRGVEGTQYF. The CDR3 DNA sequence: TGTGCCAGCAGCCGACGGGGGGTGGAGGGGACCCAGTACTTC.

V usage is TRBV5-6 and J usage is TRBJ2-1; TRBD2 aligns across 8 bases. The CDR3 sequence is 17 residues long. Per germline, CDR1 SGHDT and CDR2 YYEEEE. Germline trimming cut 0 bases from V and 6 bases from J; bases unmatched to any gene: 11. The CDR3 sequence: CASSLARERERSNEQFF. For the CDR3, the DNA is TGTGCCAGCAGCTTGGCGCGGGAGCGGGAGCGGTCCAATGAGCAGTTCTTC.

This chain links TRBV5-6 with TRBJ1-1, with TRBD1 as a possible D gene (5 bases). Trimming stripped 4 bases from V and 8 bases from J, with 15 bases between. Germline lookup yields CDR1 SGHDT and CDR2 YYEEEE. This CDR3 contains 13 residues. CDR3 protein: CASSPGDLGEAFF. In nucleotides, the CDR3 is TGTGCCAGCAGCCCGGGGGATCTAGGGGAAGCTTTCTTT.

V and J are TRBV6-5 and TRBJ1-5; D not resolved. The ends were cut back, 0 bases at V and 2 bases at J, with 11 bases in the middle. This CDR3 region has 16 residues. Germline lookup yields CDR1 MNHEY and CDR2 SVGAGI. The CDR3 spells CASSYSIPGGNQPQHF. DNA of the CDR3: TGTGCCAGCAGTTACTCGATTCCCGGGGGCAATCAGCCCCAGCATTTT.

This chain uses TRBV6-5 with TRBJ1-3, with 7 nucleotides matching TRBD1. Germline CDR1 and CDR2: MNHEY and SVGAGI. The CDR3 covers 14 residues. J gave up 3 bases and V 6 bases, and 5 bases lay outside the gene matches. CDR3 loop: CASSLQGNGNTIYF. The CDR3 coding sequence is TGTGCCAGCAGCCTACAGGGGAATGGAAACACCATATATTTT.

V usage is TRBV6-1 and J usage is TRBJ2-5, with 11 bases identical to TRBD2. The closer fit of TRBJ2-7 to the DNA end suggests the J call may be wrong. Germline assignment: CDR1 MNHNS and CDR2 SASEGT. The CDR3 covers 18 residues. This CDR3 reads CASSEFPSGRTLSYEQYF. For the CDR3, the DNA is TGTGCCAGCAGTGAATTCCCTAGCGGGAGGACCCTATCCTACGAGCAGTACTTC.

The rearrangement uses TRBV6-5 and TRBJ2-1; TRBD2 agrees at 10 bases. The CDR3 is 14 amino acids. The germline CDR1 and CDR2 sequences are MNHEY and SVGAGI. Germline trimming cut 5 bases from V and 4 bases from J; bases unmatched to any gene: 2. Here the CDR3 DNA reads TGTGCCAGCAGTCGGACTAGCGGTTACAATGAGCAGTTCTTC. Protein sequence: CASSRTSGYNEQFF.

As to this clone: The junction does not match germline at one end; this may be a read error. The DNA of the CDR3 is TGTGCCAGCAGCCTAACCTCTCAGCGGGAGGAGCACTTC. Its protein is CASSLTSQREEHF. The chain joins TRBV27 to TRBJ2-7, with 9 bases fitting TRBD2. This CDR3 region has 13 residues. The germline gives CDR1 MNHEY, CDR2 SMNVEV (reference sequence).

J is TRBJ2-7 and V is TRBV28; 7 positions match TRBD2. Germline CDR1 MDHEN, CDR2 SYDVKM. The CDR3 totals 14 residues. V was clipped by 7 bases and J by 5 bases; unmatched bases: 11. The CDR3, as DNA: TGTGCCAGCACTATGGCCTGGCGGGAGAACGAGCAGTACTTC. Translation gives CASTMAWRENEQYF.

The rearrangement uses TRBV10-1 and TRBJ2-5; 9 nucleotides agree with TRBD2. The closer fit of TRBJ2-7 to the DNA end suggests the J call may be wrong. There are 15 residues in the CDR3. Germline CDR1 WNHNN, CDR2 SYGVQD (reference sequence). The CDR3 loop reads CASSPNSGGRYEQYF. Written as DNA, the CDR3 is TGCGCCAGCAGTCCTAATAGCGGGGGACGCTACGAGCAGTACTTC.

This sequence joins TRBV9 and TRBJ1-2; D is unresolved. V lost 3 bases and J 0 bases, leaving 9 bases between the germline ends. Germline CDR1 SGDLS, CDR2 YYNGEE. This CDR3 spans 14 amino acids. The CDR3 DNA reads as TGTGCCAGCAGCGGGCCTTACGCTAACTATGGCTACACCTTC. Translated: CASSGPYANYGYTF.

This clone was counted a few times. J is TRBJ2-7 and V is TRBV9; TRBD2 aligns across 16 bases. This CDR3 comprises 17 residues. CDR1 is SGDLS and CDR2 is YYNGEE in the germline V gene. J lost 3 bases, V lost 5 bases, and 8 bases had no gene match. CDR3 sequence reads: CASSSGTSGRALYEQYF. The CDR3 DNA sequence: TGTGCCAGCAGTTCGGGGACTAGCGGGAGGGCTCTCTACGAGCAGTACTTC.